The 32 T cell receptor beta chains given below trace back to one sample, sequenced in a study of CD8+ T cells in alopecia areata. cDNA serving as the sequencing template came from extracted, reverse transcribed RNA. Some clones are missing from TCRdb's copy, which holds only in-frame ones; the method was immunoSEQ multiplex PCR. The data hold around 200,000 clones, with 55% to 70% observed a single time. Treatment reported: oral pan-JAK inhibitor, 5-10 mg twice daily. Sequencing was performed on CD4+ T cells sorted from blood, taken at week 4, from a patient treated with tofacitinib. The source is a human donor with alopecia areata.

In this sample, this clone turned up a few times. The chain joins TRBV7-2 to TRBJ2-1; possible D gene TRBD1, 6 bases. There are 14 residues in the CDR3. Trimming stripped 5 bases from V and 2 bases from J, with 10 bases between. The germline V gene encodes CDR1 SGHTA and CDR2 FQGNSA. The CDR3 protein is CASSKDSPYNEQFF. The CDR3 nucleotides are TGTGCCAGCAGCAAGGACAGCCCCTACAATGAGCAGTTCTTC.

The chain is built from TRBV29-1 and TRBJ2-7, with D unresolved. Germline values: CDR1 SQVTM, CDR2 ANQGSEA. The CDR3 sequence is 13 residues long. V lost 2 bases, J lost 0 bases, and 8 bases lay in between. In nucleotides, the CDR3 is TGCAGCGTTGAATCGGAATCCTCCTACGAGCAGTACTTC. This sequence encodes CSVESESSYEQYF.

With regard to this clone: The same CDR3 is also encoded by other DNA sequences in this sample. The gene calls are TRBV29-1 and TRBJ1-5, with a weak D call TRBD1 (5 bases). Trimming shortened V by 4 bases and J by 1 base, and 8 bases separated the two germline ends. Germline CDR1 is SQVTM and CDR2 is ANQGSEA. The CDR3 runs 13 residues. The CDR3 DNA reads as TGCAGCGTTGTCACAGGCAGCAATCAGCCCCAGCATTTT. Amino acids: CSVVTGSNQPQHF.

The chain couples TRBV19 to TRBJ1-5; D is unclear. Germline V gives CDR1 LNHDA, CDR2 SQIVND (reference sequence). The CDR3 sequence is 13 residues long. Trimming pared 3 bases from V and 2 bases from J, leaving 5 bases between. Here the CDR3 reads CASSMMGNQPQHF. CDR3 DNA: TGTGCCAGTAGTATGATGGGCAATCAGCCCCAGCATTTT.

This clone was counted only a few times. At the DNA level, this CDR3 is encoded by other sequences in the same sample as well. V and J are TRBV29-1 and TRBJ2-5; D remains ambiguous. The CDR3 totals 11 residues. Germline CDR1 and CDR2: SQVTM and ANQGSEA. V lost 4 bases, J lost 2 bases, and 5 bases lay in between. CDR3 in amino acids: CSVGGQETQYF. CDR3 bases: TGCAGCGTTGGAGGACAAGAGACCCAGTACTTC.

The V call is TRBV6-5, the J call TRBJ2-5; 11 bases line up with TRBD1. CDR3 length equals 13 residues. Losses at the gene ends were 6 bases for V and 5 bases for J; bases not matched to a gene: 2. The germline CDR1 and CDR2 sequences are MNHEY and SVGAGI. The CDR3 spells CASRDRGRETQYF. The CDR3 bases are TGTGCCAGCAGGGACAGGGGGCGGGAGACCCAGTACTTC.

V is TRBV5-1 and J is TRBJ2-3; 8 bases line up with TRBD2. Germline assignment: CDR1 SGHRS and CDR2 YFSETQ. CDR3 size: 19 residues. V lost 0 bases to trimming and J lost 5 bases; unmatched junction nucleotides: 17. The CDR3 region is CASSLALGLARSNEDTQYF. CDR3 nucleotides: TGCGCCAGCAGCTTGGCGTTAGGACTAGCCCGATCGAATGAAGATACGCAGTATTTT. The variable domain in full, with the rest retrieved from reference TRBV5-1 and TRBJ2-3, is KAGVTQTPRYLIKTRGQQVTLSCSPISGHRSVSWYQQTPGQGLQFLFEYFSETQRNKGNFPGRFSGRQFSNSRSEMNVSTLELGDSALYLCASSLALGLARSNEDTQYFGPGTRLTVL.

The V gene is TRBV18, the J gene TRBJ2-1; D unclear. The CDR3 covers 13 residues. Germline V CDR1 and CDR2: KGHSH, LQKENI. Trimming shortened V by 1 base and J by 9 bases, and 10 bases separated the two germline ends. DNA for the CDR3: TGTGCCAGCTCACCACTTAGAGGCGCTGAGCAGTTCTTC. It yields the protein CASSPLRGAEQFF.

The chain joins TRBV5-1 to TRBJ2-1; 7 bases are shared with TRBD2. Per the germline V gene, CDR1 is SGHRS and CDR2 is YFSETQ. Losses at the gene ends were 0 bases for V and 0 bases for J; bases not matched to a gene: 6. This CDR3 comprises 17 residues. The CDR3 DNA reads TGCGCCAGCAGCTTGGCCATCACTAGCGACTCCTACAATGAGCAGTTCTTC. Protein: CASSLAITSDSYNEQFF. The complete variable domain, with remaining parts taken from reference TRBV5-1 and TRBJ2-1, reads KAGVTQTPRYLIKTRGQQVTLSCSPISGHRSVSWYQQTPGQGLQFLFEYFSETQRNKGNFPGRFSGRQFSNSRSEMNVSTLELGDSALYLCASSLAITSDSYNEQFFGPGTRLTVL.

This clone was recorded at least ten times. The J gene is TRBJ2-3, the V gene TRBV2; D gene ambiguous. Germline V gene sequence: CDR1 SNHLY, CDR2 FYNNEI. The V end lost 5 bases, the J end lost 0 bases, and 9 bases lay between the germline ends. The CDR3 loop spans 14 amino acids. The CDR3 is CASSRGESTDTQYF. CDR3 coding DNA: TGTGCCAGCAGTCGCGGAGAAAGCACAGATACGCAGTATTTT.

This clone occurred a few times. V is TRBV7-3 and J is TRBJ1-1; no firm D call. The germline V and J ends were trimmed by 5 bases and 0 bases, with 10 bases remaining between them. Germline V gives CDR1 SGHTA, CDR2 FQGTGA. The CDR3 contains 14 residues. The CDR3 DNA reads TGTGCCAGCAGCCGTGGACCTATGAACACTGAAGCTTTCTTT. It specifies CASSRGPMNTEAFF.

This clone has just a few counts. The genes are TRBV27 and TRBJ1-5; D gene ambiguous. The V gene lost 0 bases and the J gene lost 0 bases, with 9 bases spanning the gap. Germline CDR1 MNHEY, CDR2 SMNVEV (reference sequence). The CDR3 is made up of 16 amino acids. The CDR3 DNA sequence: TGTGCCAGCAGTTTATCGTACGGGTATAGCAATCAGCCCCAGCATTTT. It translates to CASSLSYGYSNQPQHF.

The chain couples TRBV10-3 to TRBJ2-7; D unresolved. V was cut by 8 bases and J by 0 bases, with 5 bases left in between. Germline loops: CDR1 ENHRY, CDR2 SYGVKD. The CDR3 consists of 11 residues. As DNA, the CDR3 is TGTGCCATCGGGGTCTCCTACGAGCAGTACTTC. Translation gives CAIGVSYEQYF.

This sequence joins TRBV10-3 and TRBJ1-5, with 7 bases matching TRBD1. Germline V gene lookup returns CDR1 ENHRY and CDR2 SYGVKD. This CDR3 has 12 residues. V was clipped by 10 bases and J by 5 bases; unmatched bases: 5. Here the CDR3 DNA reads TGTGCCAGCGGGACAGATTATCAGCCCCAGCATTTT. Protein product: CASGTDYQPQHF.

The chain couples TRBV4-3 to TRBJ2-3; TRBD2 aligns across 13 bases. V dropped 3 bases and J dropped 3; count of bases not matched to a gene: 0. Germline lookup yields CDR1 LGHNA and CDR2 YSLEER. The CDR3 has 15 amino acids. CDR3 protein: CASSQTSGRTDTQYF. The CDR3 DNA is TGCGCCAGCAGCCAGACTAGCGGGAGGACAGATACGCAGTATTTT.

The sample holds one count of this clone. The chain combines TRBV5-6 with TRBJ2-7; D is uncertain. Germline V gene data show CDR1 as SGHDT and CDR2 as YYEEEE. The CDR3 is 12 amino acids. Trimming removed 7 bases at V and 3 bases at J, with 11 bases between. CDR3 bases: TGTGCCAGCCAGGACGGACGCTACGAGCAGTACTTC. Translating gives CASQDGRYEQYF.

The chain uses TRBV7-9 and TRBJ2-3; tentatively, D is TRBD1 (5 bases). The V end lost 3 bases, the J end lost 3 bases, and 10 bases lay between the germline ends. The germline V gene has CDR1 SEHNR and CDR2 FQNEAQ (reference sequence). CDR3 length: 14 amino acids. CDR3 sequence: CASSLDKTTDTQYF. In nucleotides, the CDR3 is TGTGCCAGCAGCTTGGACAAGACTACAGATACGCAGTATTTT.

This clone was seen only a few times. This chain uses TRBV27 with TRBJ1-5; D not certain. Trimming took 2 bases from V and 6 from J, leaving 8 bases between them. CDR1 and CDR2 from the germline V gene are MNHEY and SMNVEV (reference sequence). CDR3 size: 13 residues. The CDR3 loop is CASSLRRGQPQHF. Written as DNA, the CDR3 is TGTGCCAGCAGTTTAAGGCGGGGTCAGCCCCAGCATTTT.

V usage is TRBV29-1 and J usage is TRBJ2-7; TRBD1 agrees at 9 bases. CDR1 is SQVTM, CDR2 ANQGSEA, per germline. The CDR3 runs 14 residues. V was pared by 6 bases and J by 3 bases, with 9 bases of the junction left unmatched. As DNA, the CDR3 is TGCAGCGTCCTCCCCGGGACAGGGCTCTACGAGCAGTACTTC. Its translation: CSVLPGTGLYEQYF.

The V call is TRBV30, the J call TRBJ2-7, with 8 bases that match TRBD2. Germline V lookup: CDR1 GTSNPN, CDR2 SVGIG (reference sequence). V shed 2 bases, J shed 1 base, and the junction held 7 bases outside the gene matches. CDR3 length: 15 amino acids. The CDR3 is CAWSSSGRGSYEQYF. The CDR3 nucleotides read TGTGCCTGGAGTTCTAGCGGGCGCGGGTCCTACGAGCAGTACTTC.

V gene TRBV30 combines with J gene TRBJ2-1; possibly TRBD1 for D (6 bases). Trimming took 3 bases from V and 9 from J, leaving 15 bases between them. The germline V gene encodes CDR1 GTSNPN and CDR2 SVGIG (reference sequence). The CDR3 is 13 residues long. CDR3 sequence (DNA): TGTGCCTGGAGCCCCGGGACAAGAAGTGAGCAGTTCTTC. It is translated as CAWSPGTRSEQFF. The whole variable domain, filled in from reference TRBV30 and TRBJ2-1, reads SQTIHQWPATLVQPVGSPLSLECTVEGTSNPNLYWYRQAAGRGLQLLFYSVGIGQISSEVPQNLSASRPQDRQFILSSKKLLLSDSGFYLCAWSPGTRSEQFFGPGTRLTVL.

This clone was found many times. Here the CDR3 reads CASSYPTTDTQYF. CDR3 sequence (DNA): TGTGCCAGCAGTTACCCTACCACAGATACGCAGTATTTT. The J gene is TRBJ2-3, the V gene TRBV6-5, with D unclear. CDR1 and CDR2 (germline): MNHEY, SVGAGI. Trimming took 2 bases from V and 2 from J, leaving 5 bases between them. CDR3 length equals 13 residues.

This clone came up a few times. The chain employs TRBV7-9 and TRBJ2-2, with 7 bases aligning to TRBD1. This CDR3 region has 14 residues. Germline V lookup: CDR1 SEHNR, CDR2 FQNEAQ (reference sequence). Germline trimming cut 7 bases from V and 3 bases from J; bases unmatched to any gene: 5. This CDR3 is CASKQGTDTGELFF. CDR3 coding DNA: TGTGCCAGCAAACAGGGGACGGACACCGGGGAGCTGTTTTTT.

The rearrangement uses TRBV4-1 and TRBJ2-1; D is perhaps TRBD1 (5 bases). Trimming took 2 bases from V and 0 from J, leaving 14 bases between them. This CDR3 comprises 17 residues. CDR1 and CDR2 (germline): MGHRA, YSYEKL. In DNA, the CDR3 is TGCGCCAGCAGCCAACCCCTCAGGGAAAGCTCCTACAATGAGCAGTTCTTC. Its translation: CASSQPLRESSYNEQFF.

The chain employs TRBV4-1 and TRBJ2-5; 11 nucleotides align to TRBD2. The germline gives CDR1 MGHRA, CDR2 YSYEKL. The ends lost 4 bases at V and 2 bases at J; junction bases unmatched: 3. The CDR3 sequence is 15 residues long. The CDR3 sequence: CASSLRLAGQETQYF. The CDR3 region has the DNA TGCGCCAGCAGCCTCCGACTAGCGGGGCAAGAGACCCAGTACTTC.

In this sample, this clone turned up a few times. The genes are TRBV6-4 and TRBJ2-7; possibly TRBD1 for D (6 bases). There are 14 residues in the CDR3. Looked up from germline, CDR1 is MRHNA and CDR2 is SNTAGT. Trimming removed 8 bases at V and 0 bases at J, with 14 bases between. The CDR3 DNA is TGTGCCAGCGACCGACAGGACCTCTCCTACGAGCAGTACTTC. Encoded protein: CASDRQDLSYEQYF.

This clone has only one observation. The chain joins TRBV19 to TRBJ2-4; TRBD2 agrees at 13 bases. The junction had 7 bases not matched to a gene; V was cut back by 8 bases and J by 3 bases. Germline loops: CDR1 LNHDA, CDR2 SQIVND (reference sequence). CDR3 size: 16 residues. CDR3 nucleotide sequence: TGTGCCAGTCGGACTAGCGGGAGAGGGGGCAAAAACATTCAGTACTTC. It specifies CASRTSGRGGKNIQYF. The whole variable domain, remainder taken from reference TRBV19 and TRBJ2-4, is DGGITQSPKYLFRKEGQNVTLSCEQNLNHDAMYWYRQDPGQGLRLIYYSQIVNDFQKGDIAEGYSVSREKKESFPLTVTSAQKNPTAFYLCASRTSGRGGKNIQYFGAGTRLSVL.

The V gene is TRBV5-1, the J gene TRBJ2-6, with D tentatively TRBD1 (5 bases). This CDR3 contains 14 residues. Per germline, CDR1 SGHRS and CDR2 YFSETQ. V was pared by 6 bases and J by 1 base, with 8 bases between. The CDR3 nucleotides are TGCGCCAGCACAGGGATTTCTGGGGCCAACGTCCTGACTTTC. Its translation is CASTGISGANVLTF.

Comments on this clone: Other DNA sequences in this sample translate to the same CDR3. The V call is TRBV7-2, the J call TRBJ2-7; 13 bases agree with TRBD2. The length of the CDR3 is 14 residues. J was trimmed by 3 bases and V by 5 bases; bases with no gene match: 1. Germline CDR1 and CDR2: SGHTA and FQGNSA. The CDR3, as DNA: TGTGCCAGCAGCCGGACTAGCGGGAGCTACGAGCAGTACTTC. This gives the protein CASSRTSGSYEQYF.

This chain uses TRBV4-1 with TRBJ2-7, with D possibly matching TRBD2 (5 bases). The germline CDR1 and CDR2 sequences are MGHRA and YSYEKL. The CDR3 is 14 amino acids. V lost 4 bases and J lost 1, with 11 bases in between. The CDR3 DNA is TGCGCCAGCAGCCTTCAACTAGGATCCTACGAGCAGTACTTC. Protein: CASSLQLGSYEQYF.

This clone was recorded a few times. The rearrangement links TRBV29-1 to TRBJ2-2; tentatively, D is TRBD1 (6 bases). This CDR3 is 15 amino acids long. The germline V and J ends were trimmed by 2 bases and 4 bases, with 14 bases remaining between them. Germline CDR1 and CDR2: SQVTM and ANQGSEA. CDR3 amino acids: CSVERVRGATGELFF. The CDR3 DNA sequence: TGCAGCGTTGAACGGGTCAGGGGTGCCACCGGGGAGCTGTTTTTT.

The chain employs TRBV7-2 and TRBJ2-3; possibly TRBD1 for D (5 bases). The V end lost 6 bases, the J end lost 1 base, and 14 bases lay between the germline ends. Germline V gene data show CDR1 as SGHTA and CDR2 as FQGNSA. This CDR3 has 15 residues. The CDR3 DNA reads TGTGCCAGCAGTCTATCCTTAGGGGGCACAGATACGCAGTATTTT. Translation: CASSLSLGGTDTQYF.